This T cell receptor (beta chain) is from a study of blood T cell repertoires in COVID-19. The CDR3 is made up of 15 amino acids. The germline V gene has CDR1 SGHTA and CDR2 FQGNSA. The J segment lost 3 bases and the V segment lost 4 bases, leaving 6 bases of the junction unmatched. Assay: immunoSEQ multiplex PCR; the TCRdb copy retains only in-frame clones and omits some. The sample yields approximately 140,000 clones, around 81% seen once. The sequenced sample consisted of peripheral blood. The gene calls are TRBV7-2 and TRBJ1-3; TRBD1 agrees at 7 bases. The receptor was derived from a human donor in a cohort sampled during active COVID-19. CDR3 sequence (DNA): TGTGCCAGCAGCTCGGACAGGAGATTTGGAAACACCATATATTTT. Residues: CASSSDRRFGNTIYF.